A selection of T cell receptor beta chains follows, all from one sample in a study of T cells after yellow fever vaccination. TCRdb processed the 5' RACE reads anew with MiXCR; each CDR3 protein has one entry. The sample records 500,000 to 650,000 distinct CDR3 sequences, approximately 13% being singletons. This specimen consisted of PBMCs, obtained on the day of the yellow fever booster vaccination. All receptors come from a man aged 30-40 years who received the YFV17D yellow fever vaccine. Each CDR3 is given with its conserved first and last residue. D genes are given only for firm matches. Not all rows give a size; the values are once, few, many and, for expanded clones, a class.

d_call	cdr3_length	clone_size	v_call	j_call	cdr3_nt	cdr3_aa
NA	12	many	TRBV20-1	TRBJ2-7	TGCAGTGCTTCGACAGACACCTACGAGCAGTACTTC	CSASTDTYEQYF
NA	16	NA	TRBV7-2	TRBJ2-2	TGTGCCAGCAGCGTACTGACAGGCCCGAACACCGGGGAGCTGTTTTTT	CASSVLTGPNTGELFF
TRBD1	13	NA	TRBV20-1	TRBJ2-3	TGCAGTGCTAGAAACAGGGGGCGGGATACGCAGTATTTT	CSARNRGRDTQYF
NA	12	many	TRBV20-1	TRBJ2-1	TGCAGTGCTACCAAACAAGCGAGGGAGCAGTTCTTC	CSATKQAREQFF
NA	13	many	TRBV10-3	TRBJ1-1	TGTGCCATCCGGACGGACCGTAACACTGAAGCTTTCTTT	CAIRTDRNTEAFF
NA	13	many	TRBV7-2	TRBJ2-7	TGTGCCAGCAGCTTACCCGGCTCGTACGAGCAGTACTTC	CASSLPGSYEQYF
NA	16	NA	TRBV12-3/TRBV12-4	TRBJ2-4	TGTGCCAGCAGTCCCCCGGGACATATTTCCAAAAACATTCAGTACTTC	CASSPPGHISKNIQYF
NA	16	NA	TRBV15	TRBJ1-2	TGTGCCACCAGCAGAGAGTTCCCAGGGGCTGACTATGGCTACACCTTC	CATSREFPGADYGYTF
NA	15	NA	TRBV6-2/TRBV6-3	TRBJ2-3	TGTGCCAGCAGGACTGGGGACCACCCCACAGATACGCAGTATTTT	CASRTGDHPTDTQYF
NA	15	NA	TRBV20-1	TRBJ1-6	TGCAGTGCTCGCGAAGGAGGCAGGGATAATTCACCCCTCCACTTT	CSAREGGRDNSPLHF
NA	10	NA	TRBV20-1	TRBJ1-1	TGCAGTGCTAAAGGCGCTGAAGCTTTCTTT	CSAKGAEAFF
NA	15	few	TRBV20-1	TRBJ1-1	TGCAGTGCTAGAGATGCATCACAGCTGAACACTGAAGCTTTCTTT	CSARDASQLNTEAFF
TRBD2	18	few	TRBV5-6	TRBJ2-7	TGTGCCAGCAGCTTAATACTAGCGGGAGGGCCATCACCCTACGAGCAGTACTTC	CASSLILAGGPSPYEQYF
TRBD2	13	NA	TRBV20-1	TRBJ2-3	TGCAGGCCTGGACTAGCGGGAGTAGATACGCAGTATTTT	CRPGLAGVDTQYF
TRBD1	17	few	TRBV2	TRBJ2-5	TGTGCCACCACGACAGGGGACAGGGGCCTTAAACAAGAGACCCAGTACTTC	CATTTGDRGLKQETQYF
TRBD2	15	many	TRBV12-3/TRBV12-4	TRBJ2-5	TGTGCCAGCAGTTTTTATGCGGGAGGGCGGGAGACCCAGTACTTC	CASSFYAGGRETQYF
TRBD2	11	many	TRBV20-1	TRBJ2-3	TGCTGTAGCGGGAGGATGGATACGCAGTATTTT	CCSGRMDTQYF
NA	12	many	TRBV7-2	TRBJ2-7	TGTGCCAGCGAGGGTCAGTCCTACGAGCAGTACTTC	CASEGQSYEQYF
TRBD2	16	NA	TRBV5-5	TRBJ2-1	TGTGCCAGCAATGTCCCCGGGACTAGTAGGTACAATGAGCAGTTCTTC	CASNVPGTSRYNEQFF
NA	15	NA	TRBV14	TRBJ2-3	TGTGCCAGCAGCCAAGATGAACTAGTTGGAGATACGCAGTATTTT	CASSQDELVGDTQYF